This TCR beta chain is from a study of neurological immune-mediated disorders. This clonotype was observed many times. Its antigen remains unidentified. With 10-nucleotide random UMIs included, cDNA was synthesized by 5'RACE. From 15-18 subjects, every sequencing run obtained over 200 million TCR-beta sequences. TCRdb fed the 5' RACE reads into MiXCR, producing one record per CDR3 protein. The sample lists roughly 32,000 distinct CDR3 sequences; 3.8% were seen once. Unsorted libraries used 2 million PBMCs kept at -80 degrees C. Study results and limitations: None of the CDR3 amino acid sequences in expanded clones turned up in more than one subject, which points to private repertoires in all groups.

V was trimmed by 6 bases and J by 1 base, leaving 9 bases between them. The CDR3 is 13 amino acids. The TCR was taken from a man aged 25 to 40 with multiple sclerosis. Sequenced material: PBMCs. The V and J genes are TRBV12-3 or TRBV12-4 and TRBJ1-1, with D unresolved. CDR3 DNA sequence: TGTGCCAGCAGCCAAGGGCCGAACACTGAAGCTTTCTTT. As protein: CASSQGPNTEAFF.